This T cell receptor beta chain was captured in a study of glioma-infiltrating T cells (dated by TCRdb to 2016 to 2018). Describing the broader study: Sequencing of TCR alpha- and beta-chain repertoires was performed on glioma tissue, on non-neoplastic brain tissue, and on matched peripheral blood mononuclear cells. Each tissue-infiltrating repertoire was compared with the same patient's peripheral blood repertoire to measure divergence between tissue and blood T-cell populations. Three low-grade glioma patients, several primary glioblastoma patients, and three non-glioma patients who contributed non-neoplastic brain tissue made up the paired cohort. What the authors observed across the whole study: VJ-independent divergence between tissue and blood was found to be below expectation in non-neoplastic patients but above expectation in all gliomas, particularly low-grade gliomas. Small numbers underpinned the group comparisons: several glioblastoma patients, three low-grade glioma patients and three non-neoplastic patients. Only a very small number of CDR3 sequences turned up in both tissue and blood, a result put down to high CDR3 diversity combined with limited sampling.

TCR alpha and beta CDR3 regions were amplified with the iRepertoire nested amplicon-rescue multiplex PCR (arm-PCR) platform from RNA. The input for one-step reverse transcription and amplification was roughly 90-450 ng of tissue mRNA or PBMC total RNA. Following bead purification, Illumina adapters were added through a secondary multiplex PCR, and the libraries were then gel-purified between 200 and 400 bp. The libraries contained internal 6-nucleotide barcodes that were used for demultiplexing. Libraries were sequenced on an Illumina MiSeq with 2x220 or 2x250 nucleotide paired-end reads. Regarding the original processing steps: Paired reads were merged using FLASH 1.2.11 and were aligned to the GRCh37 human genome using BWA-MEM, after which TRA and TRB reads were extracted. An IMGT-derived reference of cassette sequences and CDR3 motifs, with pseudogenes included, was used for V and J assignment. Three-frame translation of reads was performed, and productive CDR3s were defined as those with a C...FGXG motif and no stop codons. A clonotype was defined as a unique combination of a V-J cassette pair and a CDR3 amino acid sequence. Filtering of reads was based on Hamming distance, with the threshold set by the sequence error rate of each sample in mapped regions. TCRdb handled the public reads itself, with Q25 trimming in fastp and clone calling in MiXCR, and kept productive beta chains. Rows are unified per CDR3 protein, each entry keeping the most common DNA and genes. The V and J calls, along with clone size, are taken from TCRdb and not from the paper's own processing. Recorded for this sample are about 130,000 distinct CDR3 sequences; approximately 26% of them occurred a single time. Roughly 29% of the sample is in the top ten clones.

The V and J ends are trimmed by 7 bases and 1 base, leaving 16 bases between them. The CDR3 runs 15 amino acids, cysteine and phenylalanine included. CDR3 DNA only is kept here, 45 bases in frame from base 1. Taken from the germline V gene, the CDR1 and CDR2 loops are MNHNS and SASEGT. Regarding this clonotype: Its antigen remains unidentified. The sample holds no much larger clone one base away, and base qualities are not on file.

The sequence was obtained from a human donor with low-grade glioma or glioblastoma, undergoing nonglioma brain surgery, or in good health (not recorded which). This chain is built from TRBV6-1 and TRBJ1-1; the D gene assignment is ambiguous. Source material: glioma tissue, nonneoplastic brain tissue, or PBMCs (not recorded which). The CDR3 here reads CASKRGYRTNTEAFF. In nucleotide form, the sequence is TGTGCCAGCAAGAGAGGGTATCGGACGAACACTGAAGCTTTCTTT.